A selection of T cell receptor beta chains follows, all from one sample in a study of blood T cell repertoires in COVID-19. Method: immunoSEQ multiplex PCR; TCRdb's copy keeps in-frame clones and lacks some. This sample carries 350,000 or so clones, about nine tenths of them seen once, and the ten largest clones take approximately 0.93%. The sample comprised PBMCs or T cells enriched from blood (not recorded which). All receptors come from a woman aged 25 to 45 who had been exposed to COVID-19. The CDR3 runs from the conserved cysteine through the conserved F or W. A D gene is named only where the DNA matches it firmly.

j_call | v_call | d_call | cdr3_aa
TRBJ2-2 | TRBV10-2 | TRBD2 | CASIDVAGGASGELFF
TRBJ1-3 | TRBV19 | . | CASTPTGSFSGNTIYF
TRBJ1-3 | TRBV29-1 | . | CSVEAGTGNTIYF
TRBJ2-1 | TRBV2 | TRBD2 | CASRTFSGGHNEQFF
TRBJ2-2 | TRBV6-5 | TRBD2 | CASRPSGVTGELFF
TRBJ2-5 | TRBV6-5 | TRBD2 | CASRSGTSGSETQYF
TRBJ2-1 | TRBV9 | TRBD2 | CASSVLAGESLYNEQFF
TRBJ2-1 | TRBV7-2 | TRBD2 | CASSLVFGLAANEQFF
TRBJ1-1 | TRBV28 | . | CASSLGSGTEAFF
TRBJ2-3 | TRBV9 | . | CASSVVEKGVTDTQYF
TRBJ1-2 | TRBV19 | . | CASSIAQNYGYTF
TRBJ2-5 | TRBV20-1 | . | CSAKRVETQYF
TRBJ1-5 | TRBV5-1 | . | CASSLVTGKGQPQHF
TRBJ1-3 | TRBV7-9 | . | CASSPPRAGNTIYF
TRBJ1-4 | TRBV2 | . | CASYRGALEKLFF
TRBJ2-7 | TRBV9 | TRBD2 | CASSASGLVTEQYF
TRBJ1-1 | TRBV5-1 | . | CASGVRAGALNTEAFF
TRBJ2-2 | TRBV7-3 | . | CASSLTAANTGELFF
TRBJ1-5 | TRBV20-1 | . | CSASPSPDQPQHF
TRBJ2-7 | TRBV27 | . | CASSFAQGGYEQYF
TRBJ2-7 | TRBV30 | . | CAWSPTPRYEQYF
TRBJ1-2 | TRBV11-2 | . | CASSFGLTYGYTF
TRBJ1-1 | TRBV19 | . | CASRMRGTGGNTEAFF
TRBJ2-3 | TRBV28 | . | CATAEGITDTQYF
TRBJ2-1 | TRBV5-1 | TRBD2 | CASLRTSGSNNEQFF
TRBJ2-7 | TRBV7-7 | TRBD1 | CASSPGTGELEQYF
TRBJ2-6 | TRBV9 | . | CASSVSGQRTTGANVLTF
TRBJ1-4 | TRBV7-9 | TRBD1 | CASSSTGVINEKLFF
TRBJ1-5 | TRBV19 | . | CASSIRGGASVNQPQHF
TRBJ2-3 | TRBV29-1 | TRBD2 | CSVLAEVRSRTDTQYF
TRBJ1-4 | TRBV23-1 | TRBD1 | CASSRTDRVTNEKLFF
TRBJ1-4 | TRBV6-5 | . | CASAHHEKLFF
TRBJ1-1 | TRBV6-5 | . | CASSYSAGNTEAFF
TRBJ2-7 | TRBV19 | TRBD1 | CASSIGQGTAYEQYF
TRBJ1-5 | TRBV6-1 | . | CASSHEQGLNQPQHF
TRBJ2-7 | TRBV6-5 | . | CASSFKQGFKPGQQYF
TRBJ2-7 | TRBV4-1 | TRBD1 | CASGDRDNSYEQYF
TRBJ1-4 | TRBV15 | . | CATDNRDRNEKLFF
TRBJ2-1 | TRBV7-3 | . | CASSSAGSSYNEQFF
TRBJ2-4 | TRBV20-1 | TRBD1 | CSASPGQENIQYF
TRBJ1-2 | TRBV5-1 | TRBD1 | CASSPDRPRDGYTF
TRBJ1-4 | TRBV28 | . | CASSSGVANEKLFF
TRBJ1-2 | TRBV9 | . | CASTGNNYGYTF
TRBJ2-5 | TRBV5-8 | TRBD2 | CASSLAGGPQETQYF
TRBJ2-5 | TRBV7-2 | . | CASTPYVQETQYF
TRBJ2-1 | TRBV28 | . | CASSLVGPGYNEQFF
TRBJ2-7 | TRBV6-6 | TRBD1 | CASSYDGTAYEQYF